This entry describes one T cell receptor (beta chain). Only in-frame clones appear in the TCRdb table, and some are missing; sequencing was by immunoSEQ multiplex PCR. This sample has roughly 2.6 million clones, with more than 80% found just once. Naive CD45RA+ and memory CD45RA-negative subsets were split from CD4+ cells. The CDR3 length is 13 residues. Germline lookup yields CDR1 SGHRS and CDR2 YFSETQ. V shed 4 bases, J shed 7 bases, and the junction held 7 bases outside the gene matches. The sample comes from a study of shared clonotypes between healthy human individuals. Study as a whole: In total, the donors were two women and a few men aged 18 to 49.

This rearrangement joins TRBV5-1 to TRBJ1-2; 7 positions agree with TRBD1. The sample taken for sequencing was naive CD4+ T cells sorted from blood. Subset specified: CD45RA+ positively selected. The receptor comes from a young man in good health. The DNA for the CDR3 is TGCGCCAGCAGCATCGGGACAGTGGCTGGCTACACCTTC. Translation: CASSIGTVAGYTF.